The 21 T cell receptor beta chains in this list originate from one sample, sequenced in a study of T cell changes during pregnancy in multiple sclerosis. Generated by immunoSEQ multiplex PCR, the TCRdb table keeps only in-frame clones and is missing some. The sample consists of roughly 8,000 clones, 85% to 90% of them appearing once. The material sequenced was CD8+ T cells from peripheral blood mononuclear cells, taken in the first trimester of pregnancy. The receptors were sampled from a female donor in good health, enrolled as a control in a pregnancy study.

The rearrangement joins TRBV6-6 to TRBJ1-5; D remains ambiguous. There are 12 residues in the CDR3. V lost 2 bases to trimming and J lost 11 bases, with 10 bases between them. CDR1 is MNHNY and CDR2 is SVGAGI in the germline V gene (reference sequence). The CDR3 spells CASSYRDRAQHF. In DNA form, the CDR3 reads TGTGCCAGCAGTTACCGGGATAGGGCCCAGCATTTT.

J is TRBJ1-5 and V is TRBV21-1; the table calls TRBD1, which could not be checked here. TRBV21-1 is classified as a pseudogene. CDR3 length: 17 amino acids. The CDR3 loop reads CASSIDPTGGYGQPQHF. CDR3 sequence (DNA): TGTGCCAGCAGCATCGATCCGACAGGGGGGTATGGTCAGCCCCAGCATTTT.

Here the CDR3 reads CAWSQTGGRKDTQYF. The DNA of the CDR3 is TGTGCCTGGAGTCAAACAGGGGGCAGGAAAGATACGCAGTATTTT. The V gene is TRBV30, the J gene TRBJ2-3, with 9 bases fitting TRBD1. The germline V gene encodes CDR1 GTSNPN and CDR2 SVGIG (reference sequence). There are 15 residues in the CDR3. V dropped 2 bases and J dropped 5; count of bases not matched to a gene: 8.

V gene TRBV2 combines with J gene TRBJ2-7; 7 nucleotides match TRBD2. Germline V gene data show CDR1 as SNHLY and CDR2 as FYNNEI. The ends lost 7 bases at V and 4 bases at J; junction bases unmatched: 7. The CDR3 is 13 residues long. The CDR3 DNA reads TGTGCCAGCACGGCGGGAGCGGTGTACGAGCAGTACTTC. It specifies CASTAGAVYEQYF.

V usage is TRBV7-9 and J usage is TRBJ1-1; D unresolved. Trimming shortened V by 1 base and J by 4 bases, and 13 bases separated the two germline ends. Germline V lookup: CDR1 SEHNR, CDR2 FQNEAQ (reference sequence). The CDR3 runs 15 residues. CDR3 loop: CASSLDSGGFTEAFF. CDR3 nucleotides: TGTGCCAGCAGCTTAGATTCGGGAGGATTCACTGAAGCTTTCTTT.

This clone was seen only once. The chain links TRBV28 to TRBJ1-1; TRBD1 aligns across 10 bases. V trimming: 1 base; J trimming: 4 bases; junction bases outside the gene matches: 3. The CDR3 is made up of 15 amino acids. Looked up from germline, CDR1 is MDHEN and CDR2 is SYDVKM. Written as DNA, the CDR3 is TGTGCCAGCAGTTTATTGGGGACAGGGGTCACTGAAGCTTTCTTT. Translating gives CASSLLGTGVTEAFF.

The chain is built from TRBV5-4 and TRBJ2-1, with D perhaps TRBD1 (6 bases). V was pared by 0 bases and J by 1 base, with 14 bases between. This CDR3 is built from 17 residues. Germline V gene lookup returns CDR1 SGHNT and CDR2 YYREEE (reference sequence). The CDR3: CASSLALWGPSYNEQFF. The DNA for the CDR3 is TGTGCCAGCAGCTTGGCCTTATGGGGGCCATCCTACAATGAGCAGTTCTTC.

The chain carries TRBV4-3 and TRBJ2-3, with D possibly being TRBD2 (6 bases). CDR1 is LGHNA and CDR2 is YSLEER in the germline V gene. The CDR3 runs 16 residues. The V and J ends lost 5 bases and 2 bases respectively, with 17 bases between them. CDR3 bases: TGCGCCAGCAGCTTCAAGGGAGGCGGAAACACAGATACGCAGTATTTT. Amino acid sequence: CASSFKGGGNTDTQYF.

The genes are TRBV29-1 and TRBJ1-2; D uncertain. The germline V and J ends were trimmed by 1 base and 2 bases, with 11 bases remaining between them. The CDR3 is 14 residues long. CDR1 is SQVTM and CDR2 is ANQGSEA in the germline V gene. The CDR3 reads CSVEGGGFNYGYTF. The CDR3 DNA reads TGCAGCGTTGAAGGTGGCGGGTTCAACTATGGCTACACCTTC.

This rearrangement joins TRBV29-1 to TRBJ2-1, with TRBD2 identical over 7 bases. The CDR3 extends over 13 amino acids. J lost 0 bases, V lost 4 bases, and 0 bases had no gene match. Germline CDR1 reads SQVTM; CDR2 reads ANQGSEA. The CDR3 DNA is TGCAGCGTTGCGGGGGGCTCCTACAATGAGCAGTTCTTC. This translates into CSVAGGSYNEQFF.

This chain connects TRBV5-5 to TRBJ1-6; 10 bases agree with TRBD1. Germline V lookup: CDR1 SGHKS, CDR2 YYEKEE (reference sequence). V lost 4 bases, J lost 1 base, and 11 bases stayed unmatched. The CDR3 is 19 amino acids. CDR3 amino acids: CASSLRDRGLRSYNSPLHF. The CDR3 DNA follows: TGTGCCAGCAGCCTCCGGGACAGGGGCCTTAGGTCCTATAATTCACCCCTCCACTTT.

The chain is built from TRBV7-2 and TRBJ2-7; 7 bases map to TRBD2. The CDR3 sequence is 16 residues long. In germline, CDR1 is SGHTA, CDR2 FQGNSA. V gave up 1 base and J gave up 12 bases; unmatched junction bases: 18. As DNA, the CDR3 is TGTGCCAGCAGCTTAGTGGCGGGGCGGGAGCGCTCGGGTCTGTACTTC. Translated: CASSLVAGRERSGLYF. Based on the CDR3 plus reference TRBV7-2 and TRBJ2-7, the full variable domain is GAGVSQSPSNKVTEKGKDVELRCDPISGHTALYWYRQSLGQGLEFLIYFQGNSAPDKSGLPSDRFSAERTGGSVSTLTIQRTQQEDSAVYLCASSLVAGRERSGLYFGPGTRLTVT.

CDR3 loop: CASSLATGAGNTIYF. For the CDR3, the DNA is TGTGCCAGCAGTTTAGCGACAGGGGCTGGAAACACCATATATTTT. This sequence joins TRBV28 and TRBJ1-3; TRBD1 matches at 8 bases. This CDR3 has 15 residues. Germline CDR1 MDHEN, CDR2 SYDVKM. V lost 2 bases, J lost 2 bases, and 2 bases stayed unmatched.

This clone was recorded only once. The chain is built from TRBV5-4 and TRBJ2-2, with TRBD1 identical over 9 bases. Germline-derived CDR1 and CDR2 are SGHNT and YYREEE (reference sequence). Germline trimming cut 9 bases from V and 6 bases from J; bases unmatched to any gene: 6. The CDR3 runs 13 residues. The CDR3 sequence: CAIWDREAGELFF. The DNA of the CDR3 is TGTGCCATCTGGGACAGGGAAGCCGGGGAGCTGTTTTTT.

The J gene is TRBJ2-1, the V gene TRBV28, with 14 bases fitting TRBD2. CDR1 is MDHEN, CDR2 SYDVKM, per germline. V shed 3 bases and J 7 bases; nucleotides not matched to a gene: 17. This CDR3 has 20 residues. CDR3 nucleotides: TGTGCCAGCAGTTTGATGGGCGTTGGGTTCGGGACTAGCGGGAGTAATGAGCAGTTCTTC. Protein: CASSLMGVGFGTSGSNEQFF. The variable domain in full, with the rest retrieved from reference TRBV28 and TRBJ2-1, is DVKVTQSSRYLVKRTGEKVFLECVQDMDHENMFWYRQDPGLGLRLIYFSYDVKMKEKGDIPEGYSVSREKKERFSLILESASTNQTSMYLCASSLMGVGFGTSGSNEQFFGPGTRLTVL.

The chain joins TRBV6-1 to TRBJ2-1; D is undetermined. Looked up from germline, CDR1 is MNHNS and CDR2 is SASEGT. The V end lost 10 bases, the J end lost 4 bases, and 20 bases lay between the germline ends. The CDR3 sequence is 15 residues long. The CDR3 nucleotides are TGTGCCATATCCTCCTCGCTAGAGACTTACAATGAGCAGTTCTTC. Its translation is CAISSSLETYNEQFF.

The gene calls are TRBV5-4 and TRBJ2-7, with a possible D match to TRBD2 (6 bases). V dropped 0 bases and J dropped 3 bases, with 7 bases sitting between them. Germline V CDR1 and CDR2: SGHNT, YYREEE (reference sequence). The CDR3 runs to 13 residues. DNA of the CDR3: TGTGCCAGCAGCTTGGGGGACTTCTACGAGCAGTACTTC. This gives the protein CASSLGDFYEQYF.

The chain couples TRBV6-4 to TRBJ2-3, with 11 bases lining up with TRBD2. Germline CDR1 is MRHNA and CDR2 is SNTAGT. CDR3 length equals 15 residues. V lost 5 bases to trimming and J lost 6 bases; unmatched junction nucleotides: 7. The CDR3 reads CASSLLAGAPDTQYF. The CDR3 DNA sequence: TGTGCCAGCAGTCTACTAGCGGGGGCCCCGGATACGCAGTATTTT.

This sequence joins TRBV28 and TRBJ2-7; D gene ambiguous. The CDR3 totals 16 residues. CDR1 and CDR2 (germline): MDHEN, SYDVKM. V lost 1 base to trimming and J lost 0 bases, with 13 bases between them. As DNA, the CDR3 is TGTGCCAGCAGTTTATCTCTATCGAGTAACTCCTACGAGCAGTACTTC. It is translated as CASSLSLSSNSYEQYF.

CDR3 region: CARWAVSEQYF. CDR3 DNA: TGTGCCAGGTGGGCAGTAAGCGAGCAGTACTTC. This chain uses TRBV21-1 with TRBJ2-7; the table's D call, TRBD1, was not checked against the DNA. TRBV21-1 is deemed a pseudogene. The CDR3 consists of 11 residues.

The chain has TRBV9 and TRBJ2-2, with no clear D. V was trimmed by 0 bases and J by 6 bases, leaving 6 bases between them. CDR1 is SGDLS, CDR2 YYNGEE, per germline. CDR3 length: 13 amino acids. In DNA, the CDR3 is TGTGCCAGCAGCGTAGATCCGGCCGGGGAGCTGTTTTTT. It encodes CASSVDPAGELFF.